What follows describes a single T cell receptor (beta chain). As yet, its antigen is unknown. Amplification used 60 Vbeta primers and 13 Jbeta primers. Sequencing used immunoSEQ multiplex PCR; TCRdb keeps in-frame clones, though not all of them. The table has approximately 100,000 clones, 74% seen once. Losses at the gene ends were 5 bases for V and 6 bases for J; bases not matched to a gene: 9. This CDR3 is 17 amino acids long. Germline V gene data show CDR1 as SGHVS and CDR2 as FQNEAQ. The entry originates in a study of cytomegalovirus exposure and HLA in healthy donors. About the study: There were some 120 million unique TCR beta sequences, drawn from 180 million or so T cells, in an earlier analysis. Findings and caveats of the study: Upon later analysis, TCR association rates were observed to vary by HLA locus, being highest for DRB1 and lowest for HLA-C. An analysis was carried out later, and it reportedly showed fewer N-insertions in an Asian-associated ancestry cluster than the approximately 700-donor mean.

This receptor was identified in a man between 45 and 60 years old in good health and CMV-seropositive. The chain uses TRBV7-8 and TRBJ1-6, with 11 bases fitting TRBD1. Material: PBMCs. CDR3 loop: CASSLSGTGGGNSPLHF. CDR3 nucleotides: TGTGCCAGCAGCCTTTCCGGGACAGGGGGTGGTAATTCACCCCTCCACTTT.